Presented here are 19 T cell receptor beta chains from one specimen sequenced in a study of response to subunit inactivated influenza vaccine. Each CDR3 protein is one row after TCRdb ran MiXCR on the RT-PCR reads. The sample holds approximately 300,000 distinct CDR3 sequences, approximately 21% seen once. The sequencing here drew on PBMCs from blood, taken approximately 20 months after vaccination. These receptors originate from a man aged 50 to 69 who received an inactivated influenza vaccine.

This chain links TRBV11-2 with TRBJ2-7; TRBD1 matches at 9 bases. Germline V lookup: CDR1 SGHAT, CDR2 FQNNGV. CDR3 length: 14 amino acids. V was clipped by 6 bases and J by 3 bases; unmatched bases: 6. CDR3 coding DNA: TGTGCCAGCAGATCGACAGGGGGTAGCTACGAGCAGTACTTC. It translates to CASRSTGGSYEQYF.

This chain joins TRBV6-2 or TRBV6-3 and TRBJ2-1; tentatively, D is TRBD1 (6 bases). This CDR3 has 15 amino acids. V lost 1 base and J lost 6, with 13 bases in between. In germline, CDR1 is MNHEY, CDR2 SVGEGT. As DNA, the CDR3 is TGTGCCAGCAGTTACTACGGGACATATATCAATGAGCAGTTCTTC. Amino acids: CASSYYGTYINEQFF.

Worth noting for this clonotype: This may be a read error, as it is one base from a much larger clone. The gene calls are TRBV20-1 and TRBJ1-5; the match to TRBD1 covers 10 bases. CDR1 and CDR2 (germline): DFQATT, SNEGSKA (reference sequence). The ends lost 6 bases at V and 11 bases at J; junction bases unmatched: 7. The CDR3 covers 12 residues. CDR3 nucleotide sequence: TGCAGTGCCGGACAGGGGGAGCAGACCCAGCATTTT. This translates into CSAGQGEQTQHF.

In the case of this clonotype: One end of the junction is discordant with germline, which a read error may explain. CDR3 region: CASSFRWTSPNEQFF. The CDR3 nucleotides are TGTGCTAGCAGCTTTAGGTGGACTTCCCCCAATGAGCAGTTCTTC. V usage is TRBV7-7 and J usage is TRBJ2-1; TRBD2 is a possible D gene (5 bases). Germline V gene data show CDR1 as SSHAT and CDR2 as FNYEAQ (reference sequence). The length of the CDR3 is 15 residues. The full variable domain, completed using reference TRBV7-7 and TRBJ2-1, is GAGVSQSPRYKVTKRGQDVTLRCDPISSHATLYWYQQALGQGPEFLTYFNYEAQPDKSGLPSDRFSAERPEGSISTLTIQRTEQRDSAMYRCASSFRWTSPNEQFFGPGTRLTVL.

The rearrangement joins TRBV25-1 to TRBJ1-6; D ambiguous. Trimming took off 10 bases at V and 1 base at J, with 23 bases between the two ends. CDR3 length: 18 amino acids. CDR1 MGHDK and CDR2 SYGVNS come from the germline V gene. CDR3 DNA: TGTGCCACCCCAGTGAGAGAGAATAAAATATCCTATAATTCACCCCTCCACTTT. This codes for CATPVRENKISYNSPLHF.

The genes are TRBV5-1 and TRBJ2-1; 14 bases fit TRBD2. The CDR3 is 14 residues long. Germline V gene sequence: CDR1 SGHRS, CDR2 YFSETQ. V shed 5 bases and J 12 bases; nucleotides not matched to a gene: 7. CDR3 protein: CASRGTSGGLGQFF. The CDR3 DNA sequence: TGCGCCAGCAGAGGGACTAGCGGGGGATTGGGGCAGTTCTTC.

The CDR3 bases are TGCAGTGGGACCGGGACAGGCTCCTACAATGAGCAGTTCTTC. It specifies CSGTGTGSYNEQFF. The rearrangement uses TRBV20-1 and TRBJ2-1; 8 bases align to TRBD1. The V gene end was trimmed by 7 bases and the J gene end by 0 bases; junction bases not matched to a gene: 5. Germline V gene data show CDR1 as DFQATT and CDR2 as SNEGSKA (reference sequence). The CDR3 spans 14 residues.

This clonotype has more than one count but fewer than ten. This CDR3 reads CASSSPGGIPTDTQYF. The DNA for the CDR3 is TGTGCCAGCAGTTCGCCGGGAGGGATACCCACAGATACGCAGTATTTT. The chain employs TRBV6-5 and TRBJ2-3; 8 nucleotides line up with TRBD2. V shed 4 bases and J 2 bases; nucleotides not matched to a gene: 8. Germline V CDR1 and CDR2: MNHEY, SVGAGI. The length of the CDR3 is 16 residues.

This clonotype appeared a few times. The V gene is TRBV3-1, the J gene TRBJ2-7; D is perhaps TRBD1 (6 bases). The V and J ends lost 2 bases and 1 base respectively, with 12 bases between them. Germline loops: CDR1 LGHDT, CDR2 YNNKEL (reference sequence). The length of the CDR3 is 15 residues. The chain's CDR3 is CASSQFLQGSYEQYF. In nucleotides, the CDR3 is TGTGCCAGCAGCCAATTCTTGCAGGGGTCCTACGAGCAGTACTTC.

Written as DNA, the CDR3 is TGCGCCAGCAGCACCGGGACAGACCCGGATACGCAGTATTTT. Its translation is CASSTGTDPDTQYF. V is TRBV5-1 and J is TRBJ2-3; 7 nucleotides align to TRBD1. J lost 6 bases, V lost 4 bases, and 8 bases had no gene match. The length of the CDR3 is 14 residues. Per the germline V gene, CDR1 is SGHRS and CDR2 is YFSETQ.

CDR3 DNA: TGCGCCAGCAGCCAAACACGGGACAGCTACAATGAGCAGTTCTTC. Its translation is CASSQTRDSYNEQFF. V is TRBV4-3 and J is TRBJ2-1, with TRBD1 matching over 7 bases. Germline V lookup: CDR1 LGHNA, CDR2 YSLEER. V gave up 2 bases and J gave up 3 bases; unmatched junction bases: 4. The CDR3 contains 15 residues.

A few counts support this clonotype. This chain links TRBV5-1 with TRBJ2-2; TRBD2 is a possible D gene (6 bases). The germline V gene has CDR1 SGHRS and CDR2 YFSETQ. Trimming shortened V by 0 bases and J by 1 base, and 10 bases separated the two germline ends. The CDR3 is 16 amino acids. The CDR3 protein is CASSLEVGRNTGELFF. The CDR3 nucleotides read TGCGCCAGCAGCTTGGAGGTCGGGAGGAACACCGGGGAGCTGTTTTTT.

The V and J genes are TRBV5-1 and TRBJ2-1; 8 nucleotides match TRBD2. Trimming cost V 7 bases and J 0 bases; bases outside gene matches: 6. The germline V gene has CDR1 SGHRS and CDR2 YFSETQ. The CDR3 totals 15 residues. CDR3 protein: CASGWSGGSYNEQFF. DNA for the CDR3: TGCGCCAGCGGATGGAGCGGGGGCTCCTACAATGAGCAGTTCTTC.

CDR3 nucleotide sequence: TGTGCCAGCAGCCCCGGACGGACTAGTGTCGGGGAGCTGTTTTTT. It encodes CASSPGRTSVGELFF. V and J are TRBV5-4 and TRBJ2-2; the match to TRBD2 covers 7 bases. Unmatched junction bases numbered 10, after V lost 4 bases and J lost 7 bases. The CDR3 covers 15 residues. CDR1 SGHNT and CDR2 YYREEE come from the germline V gene (reference sequence).

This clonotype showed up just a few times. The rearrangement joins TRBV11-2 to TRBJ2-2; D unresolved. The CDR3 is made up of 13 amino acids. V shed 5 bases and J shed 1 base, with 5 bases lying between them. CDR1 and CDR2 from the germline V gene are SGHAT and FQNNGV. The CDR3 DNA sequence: TGTGCCAGCAGCGAAAGGAACACCGGGGAGCTGTTTTTT. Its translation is CASSERNTGELFF.

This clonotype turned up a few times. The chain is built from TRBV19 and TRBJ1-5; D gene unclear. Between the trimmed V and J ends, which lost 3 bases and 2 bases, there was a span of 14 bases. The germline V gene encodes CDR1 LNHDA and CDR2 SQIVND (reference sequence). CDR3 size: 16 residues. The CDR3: CASSINRPLGNQPQHF. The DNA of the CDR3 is TGTGCCAGTAGTATTAACCGGCCCCTGGGCAATCAGCCCCAGCATTTT.

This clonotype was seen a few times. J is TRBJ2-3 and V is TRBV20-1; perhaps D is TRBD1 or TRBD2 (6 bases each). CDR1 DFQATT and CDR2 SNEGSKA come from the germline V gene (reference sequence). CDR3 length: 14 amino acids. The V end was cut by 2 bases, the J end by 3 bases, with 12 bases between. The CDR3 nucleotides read TGCAGTGCTAGATTCGGGGGCAGGACAGATACGCAGTATTTT. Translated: CSARFGGRTDTQYF.

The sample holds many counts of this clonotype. The CDR3 nucleotides are TGTGCCAGCAGTTATGTGGGGGTTAACACTGAAGCTTTCTTT. It translates to CASSYVGVNTEAFF. The chain has TRBV6-2 or TRBV6-3 and TRBJ1-1, with D maybe TRBD1 (5 bases). The V end lost 3 bases, the J end lost 2 bases, and 10 bases lay between the germline ends. The CDR3 length is 14 residues. Germline CDR1 and CDR2: MNHEY and SVGEGT.

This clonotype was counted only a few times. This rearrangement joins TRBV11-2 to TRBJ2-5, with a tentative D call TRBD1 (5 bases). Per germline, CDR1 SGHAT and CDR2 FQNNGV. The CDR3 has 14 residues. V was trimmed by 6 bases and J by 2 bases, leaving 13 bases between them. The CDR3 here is CASSPGRMQETQYF. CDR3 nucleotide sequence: TGTGCCAGCAGTCCAGGGCGGATGCAAGAGACCCAGTACTTC.